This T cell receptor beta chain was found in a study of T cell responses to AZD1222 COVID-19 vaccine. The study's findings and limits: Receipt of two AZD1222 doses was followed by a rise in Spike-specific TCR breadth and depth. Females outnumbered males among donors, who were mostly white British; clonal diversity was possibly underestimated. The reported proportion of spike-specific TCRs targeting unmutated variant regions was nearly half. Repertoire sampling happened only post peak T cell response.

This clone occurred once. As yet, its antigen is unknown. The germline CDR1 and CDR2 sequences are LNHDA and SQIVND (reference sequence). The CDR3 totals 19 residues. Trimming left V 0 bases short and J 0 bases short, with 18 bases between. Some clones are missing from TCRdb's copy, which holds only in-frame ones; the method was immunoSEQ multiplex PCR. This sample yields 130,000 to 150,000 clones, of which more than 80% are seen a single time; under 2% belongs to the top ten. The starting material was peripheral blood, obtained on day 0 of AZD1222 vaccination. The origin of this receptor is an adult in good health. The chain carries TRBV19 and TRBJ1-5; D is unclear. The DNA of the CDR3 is TGTGCCAGTAGTATAGATCAATCGACATCGGTCTCTAGCAATCAGCCCCAGCATTTT. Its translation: CASSIDQSTSVSSNQPQHF.